This T cell receptor beta chain was retrieved from a study of identical twins. With no exceptions, donors were healthy Caucasians. V lost 3 bases and J lost 7, with 12 bases in between. This CDR3 is 12 amino acids long. Germline CDR1 reads SQVTM; CDR2 reads ANQGSEA. Template switching added a universal primer site; cDNA carried unique molecular identifiers. TCRdb re-called the 5' RACE reads with MiXCR, one entry per CDR3 protein. Of 1.5 million to 2 million distinct CDR3 sequences listed, around 29% are singletons. The sequencing input was cord blood. This receptor was identified in a newborn girl in good health. This rearrangement joins TRBV29-1 to TRBJ1-2; D gene ambiguous. CDR3 region: CSVEAARAGYTF. CDR3 bases: TGCAGCGTTGAGGCGGCGAGGGCTGGCTACACCTTC.